One sample yielded the 22 T cell receptor beta chains listed below, sequenced in a study of cytomegalovirus exposure and HLA in healthy donors (dated by TCRdb to about 2017). Libraries came from the immunoSEQ multiplex PCR assay. Not all clones reach the TCRdb copy of this immuneACCESS table, which keeps in-frame sequences only. Checked studies attribute under half of the gap to unresolved V genes and leave the rest unexplained. In this sample the table shows about 350,000 clones, 87% of which occur a single time. Roughly 1.2% of the sample belongs to the ten largest clones. Specimen: PBMCs. The receptor set was obtained from a woman under 40 in good health and CMV-seropositive.

This clone has just one count. The rearrangement uses TRBV18 and TRBJ2-7; D is ambiguous. The CDR3 is 14 amino acids. With 3 bases removed from V and 7 bases from J, the gap between germline ends came to 16 bases. CDR1 and CDR2 from the germline V gene are KGHSH and LQKENI. CDR3 residues: CASSPSPNRWEQYF. CDR3 bases: TGTGCCAGCTCACCTTCCCCGAATCGGTGGGAGCAGTACTTC.

This chain connects TRBV30 to TRBJ2-7, with D maybe TRBD2 (5 bases). With 5 bases removed from V and 4 bases from J, the gap between germline ends came to 12 bases. From germline, CDR1 is GTSNPN and CDR2 SVGIG (reference sequence). This CDR3 contains 12 residues. CDR3 loop: CAWYRGGYEQYF. CDR3 in DNA: TGTGCCTGGTATCGCGGAGGTTACGAGCAGTACTTC. The whole variable domain, remainder taken from reference TRBV30 and TRBJ2-7, is SQTIHQWPATLVQPVGSPLSLECTVEGTSNPNLYWYRQAAGRGLQLLFYSVGIGQISSEVPQNLSASRPQDRQFILSSKKLLLSDSGFYLCAWYRGGYEQYFGPGTRLTVT.

This chain uses TRBV9 with TRBJ2-5, with 12 bases matching TRBD2. Germline loops: CDR1 SGDLS, CDR2 YYNGEE. Losses at the gene ends were 0 bases for V and 4 bases for J; bases not matched to a gene: 1. The CDR3 is 15 amino acids. The CDR3 DNA reads as TGTGCCAGCAGCGTAGCGGGACTAGCGGGAGAGACCCAGTACTTC. Encoded protein: CASSVAGLAGETQYF.

The V gene is TRBV4-1, the J gene TRBJ2-7; no definite D call. Deletions cut 0 bases from V and 3 bases from J, with 9 bases between. The CDR3 has 14 amino acids. Germline V gene lookup returns CDR1 MGHRA and CDR2 YSYEKL. CDR3 in amino acids: CASSQDRLGYEQYF. CDR3 nucleotides: TGCGCCAGCAGCCAAGATAGGTTAGGCTACGAGCAGTACTTC.

The chain couples TRBV15 to TRBJ2-1; 9 bases fit TRBD1. Per germline, CDR1 LNHNV and CDR2 YYDKDF (reference sequence). This CDR3 has 16 amino acids. V shed 1 base, J shed 4 bases, and the junction held 5 bases outside the gene matches. The CDR3 sequence is CATSRVGDRVYNEQFF. The CDR3, as DNA: TGTGCCACCAGCAGAGTGGGGGACAGGGTATACAATGAGCAGTTCTTC.

The CDR3 reads CATSRDAGKVNNQPQHF. The CDR3 DNA is TGTGCCACCAGCAGAGATGCAGGGAAGGTCAACAATCAGCCCCAGCATTTT. The V gene is TRBV15, the J gene TRBJ1-5, with TRBD1 as a possible D gene (5 bases). V lost 0 bases to trimming and J lost 3 bases, with 15 bases between them. The CDR3 has 17 amino acids. CDR1 and CDR2 from the germline V gene are LNHNV and YYDKDF (reference sequence).

The rearrangement links TRBV4-1 to TRBJ1-2; 9 bases are shared with TRBD1. Trimming at V came to 3 bases and at J to 3 bases, leaving 5 bases not matched to a gene. The CDR3 is 15 amino acids. Germline V CDR1 and CDR2: MGHRA, YSYEKL. This CDR3 reads CASSHPTGGDYGYTF. The DNA of the CDR3 is TGCGCCAGCAGCCATCCCACAGGGGGCGACTATGGCTACACCTTC.

The chain is built from TRBV7-2 and TRBJ2-7; 11 nucleotides line up with TRBD2. This CDR3 contains 14 residues. Germline CDR1 and CDR2: SGHTA and FQGNSA. V was clipped by 6 bases and J by 3 bases; unmatched bases: 4. The DNA for the CDR3 is TGTGCCAGCAGACCCGGGACTAGCGGCTACGAGCAGTACTTC. Amino acids: CASRPGTSGYEQYF.

The chain recombines TRBV27 with TRBJ1-5; D remains ambiguous. V was shortened by 3 bases and J by 3 bases, with 6 bases between the two germline ends. The germline gives CDR1 MNHEY, CDR2 SMNVEV (reference sequence). The CDR3 totals 13 residues. The CDR3 is CASSLSFNQPQHF. In DNA form, the CDR3 reads TGTGCCAGCAGTTTGAGTTTCAATCAGCCCCAGCATTTT.

This CDR3 is CASSPGGRTGELFF. The CDR3 DNA is TGTGCCAGCAGCCCGGGGGGGCGGACCGGGGAGCTGTTTTTT. The chain joins TRBV7-6 to TRBJ2-2, with TRBD2 matching over 8 bases. Trimming at V came to 5 bases and at J to 5 bases, leaving 4 bases not matched to a gene. Germline CDR1 SGHVS, CDR2 FNYEAQ. This CDR3 has 14 amino acids.

V is TRBV9 and J is TRBJ1-1, with unresolved D. The V end lost 6 bases, the J end lost 0 bases, and 15 bases lay between the germline ends. The V gene's germline CDR1 is SGDLS and CDR2 YYNGEE. CDR3 length: 15 residues. CDR3 sequence: CASTSQRVMNTEAFF. Here the CDR3 DNA reads TGTGCCAGCACCTCCCAAAGGGTCATGAACACTGAAGCTTTCTTT.

This clone has only one observation. The chain couples TRBV5-6 to TRBJ1-1, with D possibly matching TRBD1 (5 bases). Trimming shortened V by 7 bases and J by 1 base, and 8 bases separated the two germline ends. Germline V CDR1 and CDR2: SGHDT, YYEEEE. This CDR3 has 12 amino acids. The CDR3 nucleotides are TGTGCCAGCGGAGGGGCGAACACTGAAGCTTTCTTT. Protein: CASGGANTEAFF.

The chain carries TRBV29-1 and TRBJ2-3; TRBD2 matches at 7 bases. CDR1 and CDR2 from the germline V gene are SQVTM and ANQGSEA. This CDR3 is 15 amino acids long. Germline trimming cut 6 bases from V and 5 bases from J; bases unmatched to any gene: 14. The CDR3 DNA reads as TGCAGCGTACCGGGGGGAGGGAAAATAGTAGATACGCAGTATTTT. This translates into CSVPGGGKIVDTQYF.

The rearrangement links TRBV30 to TRBJ2-1, with 10 bases identical to TRBD2. Germline trimming cut 4 bases from V and 2 bases from J; bases unmatched to any gene: 23. There are 21 residues in the CDR3. Germline V gene sequence: CDR1 GTSNPN, CDR2 SVGIG (reference sequence). CDR3 sequence: CAWIGTWEGSGRSGTYNEQFF. CDR3 sequence (DNA): TGTGCCTGGATTGGGACTTGGGAGGGTAGCGGGAGGAGTGGGACCTACAATGAGCAGTTCTTC. The complete variable domain, with remaining parts taken from reference TRBV30 and TRBJ2-1, reads SQTIHQWPATLVQPVGSPLSLECTVEGTSNPNLYWYRQAAGRGLQLLFYSVGIGQISSEVPQNLSASRPQDRQFILSSKKLLLSDSGFYLCAWIGTWEGSGRSGTYNEQFFGPGTRLTVL.

J is TRBJ1-2 and V is TRBV19; 9 nucleotides agree with TRBD1. The CDR3 covers 15 residues. The germline gives CDR1 LNHDA, CDR2 SQIVND (reference sequence). After removal of 6 bases from V and 4 bases from J, the junction contained 9 bases not matched to a gene. CDR3 sequence (DNA): TGTGCCAGTAGGATCACAGGGGGCTTTTCCTATGGCTACACCTTC. This gives the protein CASRITGGFSYGYTF.

The CDR3 nucleotides read TGTGCCTGGAGTGGGGGGGGCGGACGGACGCCGCAGTTCTTC. Its translation is CAWSGGGGRTPQFF. V usage is TRBV30 and J usage is TRBJ2-1, with D possibly TRBD2 on 7 matching bases. The V end was cut by 1 base, the J end by 12 bases, with 19 bases between. Per the germline V gene, CDR1 is GTSNPN and CDR2 is SVGIG (reference sequence). The CDR3 contains 14 residues.

This chain links TRBV9 with TRBJ1-4; 7 positions match TRBD1. The CDR3 covers 16 residues. J gave up 1 base and V 3 bases, and 6 bases lay outside the gene matches. From germline, CDR1 is SGDLS and CDR2 YYNGEE. CDR3 sequence reads: CASSARQGGTNEKLFF. Here the CDR3 DNA reads TGTGCCAGCAGCGCCCGACAGGGAGGAACTAATGAAAAACTGTTTTTT.

Only a few counts were recorded for this clone. The rearrangement joins TRBV19 to TRBJ2-5, with a weak D call TRBD1 (6 bases). Trimming cost V 5 bases and J 1 base, with 11 bases left between them. Germline CDR1 reads LNHDA; CDR2 reads SQIVND (reference sequence). This CDR3 comprises 14 residues. In DNA, the CDR3 is TGTGCCAGTAGTCCGCAGGGGAGCCAAGAGACCCAGTACTTC. Its translation is CASSPQGSQETQYF.

This sequence joins TRBV7-8 and TRBJ2-7; D is unclear. Germline loops: CDR1 SGHVS, CDR2 FQNEAQ. V was trimmed by 6 bases and J by 4 bases, leaving 13 bases between them. CDR3 size: 13 residues. Written as DNA, the CDR3 is TGTGCCAGCAGTCGATCGGACGTATACGAGCAGTACTTC. Its translation is CASSRSDVYEQYF.

The chain is built from TRBV18 and TRBJ2-1; possibly TRBD1 for D (5 bases). CDR3 length: 15 amino acids. The germline CDR1 and CDR2 sequences are KGHSH and LQKENI. The ends were cut back, 2 bases at V and 0 bases at J, with 8 bases in the middle. CDR3 bases: TGTGCCAGCTCACCAAACAGGATCTCCTACAATGAGCAGTTCTTC. This codes for CASSPNRISYNEQFF. Drawing the rest from reference TRBV18 and TRBJ2-1, the complete variable domain is NAGVMQNPRHLVRRRGQEARLRCSPMKGHSHVYWYRQLPEEGLKFMVYLQKENIIDESGMPKERFSAEFPKEGPSILRIQQVVRGDSAAYFCASSPNRISYNEQFFGPGTRLTVL.

On this clone itself: One end of the junction varies from germline; a read error may be responsible. The V call is TRBV9, the J call TRBJ2-1; 10 positions match TRBD2. Per germline, CDR1 SGDLS and CDR2 YYNGEE. This CDR3 spans 15 amino acids. This CDR3 is CASSVQGTSDKEQFF. CDR3 bases: TGTGCCAGCAGCGTACAAGGGACTAGCGACAAGGAGCAGTTCTTC.

This chain connects TRBV28 to TRBJ2-2, with D unresolved. The CDR3 is made up of 14 amino acids. Trimming stripped 1 base from V and 9 bases from J, with 12 bases between. Germline CDR1 and CDR2: MDHEN and SYDVKM. The CDR3 loop reads CASSLSGVGRELFF. The CDR3, as DNA: TGTGCCAGCAGTTTATCTGGGGTTGGACGGGAGCTGTTTTTT.